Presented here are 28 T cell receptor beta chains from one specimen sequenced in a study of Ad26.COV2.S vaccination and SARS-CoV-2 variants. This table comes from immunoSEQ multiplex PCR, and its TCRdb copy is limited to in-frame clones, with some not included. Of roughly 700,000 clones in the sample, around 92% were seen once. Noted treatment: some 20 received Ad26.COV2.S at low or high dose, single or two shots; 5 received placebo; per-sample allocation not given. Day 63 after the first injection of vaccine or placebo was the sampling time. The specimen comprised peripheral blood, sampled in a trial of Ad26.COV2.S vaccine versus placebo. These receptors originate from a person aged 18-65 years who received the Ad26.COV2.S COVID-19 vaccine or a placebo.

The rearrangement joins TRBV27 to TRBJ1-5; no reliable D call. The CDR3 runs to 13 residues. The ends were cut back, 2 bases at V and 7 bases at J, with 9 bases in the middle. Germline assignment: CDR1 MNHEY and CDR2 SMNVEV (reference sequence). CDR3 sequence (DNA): TGTGCCAGCAGTTTAACCCTTGGGCAGCCCCAGCATTTT. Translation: CASSLTLGQPQHF.

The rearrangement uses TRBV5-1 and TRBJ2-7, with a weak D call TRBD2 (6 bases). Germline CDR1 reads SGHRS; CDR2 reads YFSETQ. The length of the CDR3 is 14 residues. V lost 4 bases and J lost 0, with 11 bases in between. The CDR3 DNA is TGCGCCAGCAGCAGCAGCGGGCCCTCCTACGAGCAGTACTTC. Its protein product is CASSSSGPSYEQYF.

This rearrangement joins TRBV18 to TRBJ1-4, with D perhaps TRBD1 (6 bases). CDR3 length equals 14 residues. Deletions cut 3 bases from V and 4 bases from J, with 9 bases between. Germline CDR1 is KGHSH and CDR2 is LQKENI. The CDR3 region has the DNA TGTGCCAGCTCACCGGACAGAATTAATGAAAAACTGTTTTTT. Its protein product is CASSPDRINEKLFF.

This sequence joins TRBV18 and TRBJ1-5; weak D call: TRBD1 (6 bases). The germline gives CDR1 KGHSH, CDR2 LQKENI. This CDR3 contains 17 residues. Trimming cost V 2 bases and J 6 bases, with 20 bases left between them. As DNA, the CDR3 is TGTGCCAGCTCACCAGGCTTGGCAGGGGTTCATCCTCAGCCCCAGCATTTT. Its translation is CASSPGLAGVHPQPQHF.

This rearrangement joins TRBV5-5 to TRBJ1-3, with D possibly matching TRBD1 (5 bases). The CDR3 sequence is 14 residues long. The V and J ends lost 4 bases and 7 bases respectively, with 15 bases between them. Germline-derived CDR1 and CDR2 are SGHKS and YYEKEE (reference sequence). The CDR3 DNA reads TGTGCCAGCAGCGCCAGACCCAGGGACAACACCATATATTTT. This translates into CASSARPRDNTIYF.

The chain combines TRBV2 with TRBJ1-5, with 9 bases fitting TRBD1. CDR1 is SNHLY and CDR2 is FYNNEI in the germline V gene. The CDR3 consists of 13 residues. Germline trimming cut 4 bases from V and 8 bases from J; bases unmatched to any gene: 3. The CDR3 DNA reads TGTGCCAGCAGTGGGGACAGGGTTGAGCCCCAGCATTTT. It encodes CASSGDRVEPQHF. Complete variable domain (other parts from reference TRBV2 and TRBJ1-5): EPEVTQTPSHQVTQMGQEVILRCVPISNHLYFYWYRQILGQKVEFLVSFYNNEISEKSEIFDDQFSVERPDGSNFTLKIRSTKLEDSAMYFCASSGDRVEPQHFGDGTRLSIL.

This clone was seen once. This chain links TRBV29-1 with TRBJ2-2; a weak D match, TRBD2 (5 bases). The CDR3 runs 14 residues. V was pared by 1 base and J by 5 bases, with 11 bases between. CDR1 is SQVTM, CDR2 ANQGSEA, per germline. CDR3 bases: TGCAGCGTTGAAGGTCAGCGCGGGACCGGGGAGCTGTTTTTT. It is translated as CSVEGQRGTGELFF.

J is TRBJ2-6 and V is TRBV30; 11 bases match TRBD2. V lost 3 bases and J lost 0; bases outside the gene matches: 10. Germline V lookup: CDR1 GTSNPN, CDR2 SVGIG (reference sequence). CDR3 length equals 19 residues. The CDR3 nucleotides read TGTGCCTGGAGCCACCGGACTAGCGGGTTCCTCTCTGGGGCCAACGTCCTGACTTTC. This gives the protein CAWSHRTSGFLSGANVLTF.

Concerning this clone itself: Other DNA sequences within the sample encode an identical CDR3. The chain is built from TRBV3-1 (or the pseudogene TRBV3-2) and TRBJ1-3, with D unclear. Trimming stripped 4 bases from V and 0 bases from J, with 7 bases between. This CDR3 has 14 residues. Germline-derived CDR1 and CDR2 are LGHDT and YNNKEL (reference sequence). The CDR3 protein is CASSLGSSGNTIYF. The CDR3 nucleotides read TGTGCCAGCAGCCTCGGTAGCTCTGGAAACACCATATATTTT.

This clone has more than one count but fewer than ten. CDR3 coding DNA: TGTGCCACCACAGGGTATAATTCACCCCTCCACTTT. Encoded protein: CATTGYNSPLHF. The chain has TRBV5-4 and TRBJ1-6; the D gene is possibly TRBD1 (6 bases). The ends were cut back, 9 bases at V and 4 bases at J, with 8 bases in the middle. This CDR3 spans 12 amino acids. Germline V CDR1 and CDR2: SGHNT, YYREEE (reference sequence).

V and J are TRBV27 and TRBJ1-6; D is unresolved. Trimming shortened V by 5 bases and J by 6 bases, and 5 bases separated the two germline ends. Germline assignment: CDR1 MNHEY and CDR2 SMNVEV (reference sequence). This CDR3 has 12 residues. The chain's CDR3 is CASSPVNSPLHF. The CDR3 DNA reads TGTGCCAGCAGTCCCGTTAATTCACCCCTCCACTTT.

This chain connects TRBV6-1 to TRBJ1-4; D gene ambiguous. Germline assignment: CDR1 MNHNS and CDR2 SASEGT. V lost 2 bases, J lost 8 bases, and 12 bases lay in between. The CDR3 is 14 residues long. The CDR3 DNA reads TGTGCCAGCAGTGAATTGCGGTTCAGAGAAAAACTGTTTTTT. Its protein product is CASSELRFREKLFF.

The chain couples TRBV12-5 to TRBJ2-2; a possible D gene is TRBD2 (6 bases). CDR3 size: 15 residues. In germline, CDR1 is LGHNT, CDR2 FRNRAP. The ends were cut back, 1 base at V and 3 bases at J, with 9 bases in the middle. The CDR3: CASGLAGDYTGELFF. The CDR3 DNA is TGTGCTAGTGGTTTGGCCGGGGACTACACCGGGGAGCTGTTTTTT.

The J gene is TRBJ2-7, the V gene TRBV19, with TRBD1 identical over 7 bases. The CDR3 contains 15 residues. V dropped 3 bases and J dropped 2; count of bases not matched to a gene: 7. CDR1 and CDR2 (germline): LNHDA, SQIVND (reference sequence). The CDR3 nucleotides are TGTGCCAGTAGTATCGAGGGGGCAAGGGCCTACGAGCAGTACTTC. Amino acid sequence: CASSIEGARAYEQYF.

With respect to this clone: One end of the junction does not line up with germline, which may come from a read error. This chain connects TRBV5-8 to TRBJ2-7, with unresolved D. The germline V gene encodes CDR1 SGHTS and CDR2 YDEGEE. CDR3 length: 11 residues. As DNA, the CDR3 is TGTGCCAGCAGCTTGGTGTATCCCCCCCACTTC. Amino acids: CASSLVYPPHF.

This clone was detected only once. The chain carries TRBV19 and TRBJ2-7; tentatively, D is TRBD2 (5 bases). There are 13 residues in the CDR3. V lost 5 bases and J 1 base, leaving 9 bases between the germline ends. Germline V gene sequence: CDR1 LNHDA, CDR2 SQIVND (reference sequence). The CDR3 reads CASSERASYEQYF. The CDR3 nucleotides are TGTGCCAGTAGTGAGAGGGCGTCCTACGAGCAGTACTTC.

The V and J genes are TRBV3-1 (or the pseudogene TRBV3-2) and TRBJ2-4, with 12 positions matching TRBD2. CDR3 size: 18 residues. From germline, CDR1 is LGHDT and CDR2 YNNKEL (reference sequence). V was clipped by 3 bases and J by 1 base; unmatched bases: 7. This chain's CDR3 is CASSHLAGGPAAKNIQYF. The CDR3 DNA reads TGTGCCAGCAGCCACCTAGCGGGGGGGCCCGCGGCCAAAAACATTCAGTACTTC.

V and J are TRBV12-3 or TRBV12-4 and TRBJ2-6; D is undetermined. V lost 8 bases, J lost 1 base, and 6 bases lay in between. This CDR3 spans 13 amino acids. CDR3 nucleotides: TGTGCCAGCTGCGAGTCTGGGGCCAACGTCCTGACTTTC. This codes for CASCESGANVLTF.

CDR3 residues: CASSPRLGYGYTF. The CDR3 DNA sequence: TGTGCCAGCAGCCCGCGGTTGGGCTATGGCTACACCTTC. The genes are TRBV9 and TRBJ1-2; D call uncertain. The length of the CDR3 is 13 residues. The germline CDR1 and CDR2 sequences are SGDLS and YYNGEE. Trimming shortened V by 4 bases and J by 4 bases, and 11 bases separated the two germline ends.

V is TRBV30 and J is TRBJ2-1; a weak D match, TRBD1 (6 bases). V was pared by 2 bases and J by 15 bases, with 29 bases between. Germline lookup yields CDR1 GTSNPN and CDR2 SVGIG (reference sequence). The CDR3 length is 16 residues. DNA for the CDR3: TGTGCCTGGAGTTCCCCCGGGACACGGAATCCAGCTCCGCTGTTCTTC. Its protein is CAWSSPGTRNPAPLFF.

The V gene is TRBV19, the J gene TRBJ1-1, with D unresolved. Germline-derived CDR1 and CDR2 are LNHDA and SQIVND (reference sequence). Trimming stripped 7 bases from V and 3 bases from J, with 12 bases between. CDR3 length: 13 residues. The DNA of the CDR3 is TGTGCCAGTATGTCCCGTGGGGACACTGAAGCTTTCTTT. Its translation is CASMSRGDTEAFF.

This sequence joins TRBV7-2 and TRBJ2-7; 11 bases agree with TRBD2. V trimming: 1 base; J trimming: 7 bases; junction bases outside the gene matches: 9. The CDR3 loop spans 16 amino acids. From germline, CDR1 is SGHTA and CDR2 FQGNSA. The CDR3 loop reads CASSLEGRRTSGEQYF. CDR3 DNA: TGTGCCAGCAGCTTAGAGGGGAGGCGGACTAGCGGGGAGCAGTACTTC.

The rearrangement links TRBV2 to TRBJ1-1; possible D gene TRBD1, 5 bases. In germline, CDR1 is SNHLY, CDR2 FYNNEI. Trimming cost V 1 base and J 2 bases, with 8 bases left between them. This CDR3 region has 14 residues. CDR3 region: CASSEVDSNTEAFF. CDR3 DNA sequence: TGTGCCAGCAGTGAAGTTGACAGTAACACTGAAGCTTTCTTT.

The CDR3 DNA follows: TGCGCCAGCAGCTTGGGGCGGGAAGATACGCAGTATTTT. Protein sequence: CASSLGREDTQYF. V and J are TRBV5-1 and TRBJ2-3; weak D call: TRBD2 (6 bases). From germline, CDR1 is SGHRS and CDR2 YFSETQ. This CDR3 comprises 13 residues. Between the trimmed V and J ends, which lost 0 bases and 5 bases, there was a span of 7 bases.

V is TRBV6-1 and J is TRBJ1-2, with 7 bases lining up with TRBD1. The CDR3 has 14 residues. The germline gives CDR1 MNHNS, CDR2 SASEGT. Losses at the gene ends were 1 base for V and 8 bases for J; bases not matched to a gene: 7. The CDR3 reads CASSEDRGSGGYTF. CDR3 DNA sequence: TGTGCCAGCAGTGAAGACAGGGGATCGGGCGGCTACACCTTC.

The CDR3 DNA reads TGTGCCAGCAGACTTACAGGGCTGACTAATGAAAAACTGTTTTTT. This codes for CASRLTGLTNEKLFF. J is TRBJ1-4 and V is TRBV2, with a possible D match to TRBD1 (6 bases). Germline V gene sequence: CDR1 SNHLY, CDR2 FYNNEI. V was cut by 6 bases and J by 2 bases, with 13 bases left in between. There are 15 residues in the CDR3.

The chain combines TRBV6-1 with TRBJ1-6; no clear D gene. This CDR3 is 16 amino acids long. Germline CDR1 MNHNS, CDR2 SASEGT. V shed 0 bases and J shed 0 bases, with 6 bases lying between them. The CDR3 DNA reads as TGTGCCAGCAGTGAAGCGAGTACCTCCTATAATTCACCCCTCCACTTT. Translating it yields CASSEASTSYNSPLHF.

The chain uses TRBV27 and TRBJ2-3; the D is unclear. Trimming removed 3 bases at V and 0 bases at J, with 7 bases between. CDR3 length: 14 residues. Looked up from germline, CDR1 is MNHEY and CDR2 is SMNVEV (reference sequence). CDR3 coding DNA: TGTGCCAGCAGTTTTGTCGGAAGCACAGATACGCAGTATTTT. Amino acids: CASSFVGSTDTQYF.